This entry lists 10 T cell receptor beta chains sequenced from one sample in a study of T cells in Graves' hyperthyroidism and ophthalmopathy. Amplification yielded TCR beta CDR3 regions, with RNA transcripts as the source. Researchers ran a first-round RT-PCR on the TCR CDR3 using the HTBI primer set. MiXCR was run by TCRdb on the multiplex PCR reads, yielding one entry per CDR3 protein. Of about 590,000 distinct CDR3 sequences listed, approximately 14% are singletons. The sequenced sample consisted of blood. The origin of the receptors is a woman younger than 35 with Graves' ophthalmopathy.

This clonotype was picked up a small number of times. This chain uses TRBV19 with TRBJ2-7, with D perhaps matching TRBD1 or TRBD2 (5 bases each). V lost 3 bases and J 3 bases, leaving 15 bases between the germline ends. Germline V gene sequence: CDR1 LNHDA, CDR2 SQIVND (reference sequence). The CDR3 runs to 15 residues. The CDR3 coding sequence is TGTGCCAGTAGTATTGGGGGACGGTCGATCTACGAGCAGTACTTC. Its translation: CASSIGGRSIYEQYF.

This clonotype was observed a handful of times. This chain joins TRBV7-3 and TRBJ2-7; 7 nucleotides agree with TRBD1. V dropped 2 bases and J dropped 7; count of bases not matched to a gene: 5. The CDR3 runs to 13 residues. CDR1 is SGHTA, CDR2 FQGTGA, per germline. As DNA, the CDR3 is TGTGCCAGCAGCTTAGCCAGGGGGAGAGAGCAGTACTTC. Protein: CASSLARGREQYF.

Only a few counts were recorded for this clonotype. V usage is TRBV20-1 and J usage is TRBJ2-1, with 7 positions matching TRBD2. The CDR3 spans 17 residues. J was trimmed by 1 base and V by 0 bases; bases with no gene match: 9. Germline values: CDR1 DFQATT, CDR2 SNEGSKA (reference sequence). CDR3 sequence reads: CSARDVREISSYNEQFF. CDR3 bases: TGCAGTGCTAGAGATGTGCGGGAGATCTCGTCCTACAATGAGCAGTTCTTC.

V and J are TRBV29-1 and TRBJ2-5; D is perhaps TRBD1 or TRBD2 (5 bases each). Germline V CDR1 and CDR2: SQVTM, ANQGSEA. V was pared by 2 bases and J by 2 bases, with 18 bases between. This CDR3 contains 16 residues. CDR3 coding DNA: TGCAGCGTTGAACCCGAATCGGGACGGCTACAAGAGACCCAGTACTTC. Residues: CSVEPESGRLQETQYF.

This clonotype has ten or more counts. The rearrangement links TRBV6-6 to TRBJ2-3; 9 positions agree with TRBD1. The CDR3 spans 15 residues. V gave up 2 bases and J gave up 4 bases; unmatched junction bases: 4. CDR1 is MNHNY and CDR2 is SVGAGI in the germline V gene (reference sequence). CDR3 region: CASSYATGGSDTQYF. Here the CDR3 DNA reads TGTGCCAGCAGTTACGCGACAGGGGGGTCAGATACGCAGTATTTT.

The chain employs TRBV9 and TRBJ1-3; D not resolved. V was shortened by 3 bases and J by 2 bases, with 12 bases between the two germline ends. The CDR3 runs to 15 residues. CDR1 SGDLS and CDR2 YYNGEE come from the germline V gene. The CDR3 DNA reads TGTGCCAGCAGCGGTCGGGGAACCGCTGGAAACACCATATATTTT. Protein product: CASSGRGTAGNTIYF.

This clonotype appeared a few times. The rearrangement uses TRBV7-9 and TRBJ1-1; 9 nucleotides line up with TRBD1. Germline V gives CDR1 SEHNR, CDR2 FQNEAQ (reference sequence). This CDR3 is 15 amino acids long. Losses at the gene ends were 5 bases for V and 4 bases for J; bases not matched to a gene: 8. The CDR3 DNA sequence: TGTGCCAGCAGCCCTTCACAGGGGGCGATCACTGAAGCTTTCTTT. Its protein product is CASSPSQGAITEAFF.

This clonotype has just a few counts. V and J are TRBV24-1 and TRBJ2-7; 8 nucleotides line up with TRBD2. V trimming: 10 bases; J trimming: 2 bases; junction bases outside the gene matches: 12. Germline V gene data show CDR1 as KGHDR and CDR2 as SFDVKD. CDR3 length: 15 residues. The CDR3 nucleotides are TGTGCCACGAGAGACGAGCGGGAGACCACCTACGAGCAGTACTTC. As protein: CATRDERETTYEQYF.

The genes are TRBV5-4 and TRBJ1-1; D is uncertain. V shed 0 bases and J shed 0 bases, with 12 bases lying between them. The length of the CDR3 is 16 residues. CDR1 SGHNT and CDR2 YYREEE come from the germline V gene (reference sequence). CDR3 residues: CASSLGQALMNTEAFF. CDR3 bases: TGTGCCAGCAGCTTGGGCCAGGCACTCATGAACACTGAAGCTTTCTTT.

Many counts were recorded for this clonotype. CDR3 loop: CASSLDGPSTDTQYF. CDR3 nucleotides: TGTGCCAGCAGTTTAGACGGCCCATCTACAGATACGCAGTATTTT. The chain has TRBV12-3 or TRBV12-4 and TRBJ2-3, with unresolved D. V lost 1 base and J 3 bases, leaving 11 bases between the germline ends. The CDR3 is made up of 15 amino acids.